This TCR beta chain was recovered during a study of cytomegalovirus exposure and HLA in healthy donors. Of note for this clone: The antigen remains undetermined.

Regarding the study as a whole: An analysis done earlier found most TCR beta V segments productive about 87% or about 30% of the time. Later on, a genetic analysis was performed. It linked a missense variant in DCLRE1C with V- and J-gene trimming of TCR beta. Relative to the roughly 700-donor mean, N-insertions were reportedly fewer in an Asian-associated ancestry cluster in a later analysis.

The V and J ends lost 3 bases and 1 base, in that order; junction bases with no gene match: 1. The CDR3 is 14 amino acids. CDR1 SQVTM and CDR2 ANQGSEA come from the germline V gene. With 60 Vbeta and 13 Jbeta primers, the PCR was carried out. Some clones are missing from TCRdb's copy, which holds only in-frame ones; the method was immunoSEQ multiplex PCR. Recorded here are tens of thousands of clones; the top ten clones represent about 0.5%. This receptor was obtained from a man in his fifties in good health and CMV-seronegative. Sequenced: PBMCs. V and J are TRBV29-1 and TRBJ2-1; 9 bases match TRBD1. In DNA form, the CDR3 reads TGCAGCGTTGAGGGGACAGGGTCCTACAATGAGCAGTTCTTC. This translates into CSVEGTGSYNEQFF.